Listed below are T cell receptor beta chains from one sample, sequenced in a study of blood T cell repertoires in COVID-19. The repertoire was sequenced with immunoSEQ multiplex PCR; TCRdb's copy has only in-frame clones and lacks some. The sample lists 160,000 or so clones; 70% to 90% were seen once. Sequencing was carried out using peripheral blood. The receptors originated from a human donor in a cohort sampled during active COVID-19. Both conserved end residues are part of each CDR3. The order of the fields is CDR3 protein, CDR3 DNA, V gene, clone size, D gene, J gene. D genes are given only for firm matches. Some rows mark clone size as missing; the rest say once, few, many or name a class of expanded clone.

CDR3: CATSALPPTSGRAKNIQYF
DNA: TGTGCCACCAGTGCCCTTCCCCCGACTAGCGGGAGGGCCAAAAACATTCAGTACTTC
V: TRBV24-1
size: -
D: TRBD2
J: TRBJ2-4

CDR3: CASSPDRVSGYTF
DNA: TGTGCCAGCAGTCCCGACAGGGTCTCTGGCTACACCTTC
V: TRBV6-5
size: -
D: TRBD1
J: TRBJ1-2

CDR3: CASSSGAGGQAGNTIYF
DNA: TGTGCCAGCAGCTCCGGGGCGGGAGGACAGGCTGGAAACACCATATATTTT
V: TRBV2
size: -
D: TRBD1
J: TRBJ1-3

CDR3: CASSFRGQGYGYTF
DNA: TGCGCCAGCAGCTTTCGCGGACAGGGCTATGGCTACACCTTC
V: TRBV5-1
size: -
D: TRBD1
J: TRBJ1-2

CDR3: CAWKLHETDTEAFF
DNA: TGTGCCTGGAAATTACATGAGACTGACACTGAAGCTTTCTTT
V: TRBV30
size: -
D: -
J: TRBJ1-1

CDR3: CASSQTGPGPSGNTIYF
DNA: TGCGCCAGCAGCCAGACCGGACCAGGGCCCTCTGGAAACACCATATATTTT
V: TRBV4-3
size: -
D: -
J: TRBJ1-3

CDR3: CAGSGGGTNTEAFF
DNA: TGTGCCGGCAGTGGGGGCGGAACGAACACTGAAGCTTTCTTT
V: TRBV28
size: -
D: -
J: TRBJ1-1

CDR3: CASSDTGTYNEQFF
DNA: TGTGCCAGCAGTGACACAGGGACCTACAATGAGCAGTTCTTC
V: TRBV6-1
size: -
D: -
J: TRBJ2-1

CDR3: CASSGGLGETQYF
DNA: TGTGCCAGCAGTGGCGGGCTGGGGGAGACCCAGTACTTC
V: TRBV25-1
size: once
D: -
J: TRBJ2-5

CDR3: CASSLSGGSTNEKLFF
DNA: TGTGCCAGCAGTTTATCAGGGGGATCAACTAATGAAAAACTGTTTTTT
V: TRBV27
size: -
D: -
J: TRBJ1-4

CDR3: CASSGGLAPGGANVLTF
DNA: TGTGCCAGCAGCGGTGGACTAGCCCCCGGGGGGGCCAACGTCCTGACTTTC
V: TRBV9
size: -
D: TRBD2
J: TRBJ2-6

CDR3: CAISGGTGGNQPQHF
DNA: TGTGCCATCAGTGGGGGGACAGGAGGCAATCAGCCCCAGCATTTT
V: TRBV10-3
size: -
D: TRBD1
J: TRBJ1-5

CDR3: CSGVSGDSYEQYF
DNA: TGCAGCGGCGTGTCGGGGGACTCCTACGAGCAGTACTTC
V: TRBV29-1
size: -
D: -
J: TRBJ2-7

CDR3: CASSRDGTGRSYGYTF
DNA: TGCGCCAGCAGCCGGGATGGGACAGGGAGGAGTTATGGCTACACCTTC
V: TRBV4-3
size: -
D: TRBD1
J: TRBJ1-2

CDR3: CASSRGTSGGRGTQYF
DNA: TGTGCCAGCAGTAGGGGGACTAGCGGGGGCAGGGGTACGCAGTATTTT
V: TRBV28
size: few
D: TRBD2
J: TRBJ2-3

CDR3: CASSPTGQGKHETQYF
DNA: TGTGCCAGCAGCCCAACCGGACAGGGTAAACATGAGACCCAGTACTTC
V: TRBV13
size: -
D: TRBD1
J: TRBJ2-5

CDR3: CASSHDSRGQFF
DNA: TGTGCCAGCAGCCACGACTCCCGGGGGCAGTTCTTC
V: TRBV6-2/TRBV6-3
size: -
D: -
J: TRBJ2-1

CDR3: CASSGTSRGTGELFF
DNA: TGTGCCAGCAGCGGGACATCCCGAGGAACCGGGGAGCTGTTTTTT
V: TRBV6-5
size: -
D: -
J: TRBJ2-2

CDR3: CASSVHGEGTRAFF
DNA: TGTGCCAGCAGCGTCCACGGGGAGGGTACGAGGGCTTTCTTT
V: TRBV9
size: -
D: -
J: TRBJ1-1

CDR3: CASSIDRDTEAFF
DNA: TGTGCCAGTAGTATCGACAGGGACACTGAAGCTTTCTTT
V: TRBV19
size: -
D: TRBD1
J: TRBJ1-1

CDR3: CASSYPIWTGGPLAKNIQYF
DNA: TGTGCCAGCAGTTACCCGATCTGGACAGGGGGCCCATTAGCCAAAAACATTCAGTACTTC
V: TRBV6-2/TRBV6-3
size: -
D: TRBD1
J: TRBJ2-4

CDR3: CASSQPIGGRGDYEQYF
DNA: TGTGCCAGCAGCCAACCGATAGGGGGCAGGGGGGACTACGAGCAGTACTTC
V: TRBV14
size: -
D: -
J: TRBJ2-7

CDR3: CASRGGVLSGKWGNEQFF
DNA: TGCGCCAGCAGGGGAGGGGTCCTTAGCGGGAAATGGGGCAATGAGCAGTTCTTC
V: TRBV5-1
size: -
D: TRBD2
J: TRBJ2-1

CDR3: CATHREVNEKLFF
DNA: TGTGCCACCCACCGGGAGGTTAATGAAAAACTGTTTTTT
V: TRBV6-6
size: -
D: -
J: TRBJ1-4

CDR3: CASTRDFNYGYTF
DNA: TGTGCCAGCACCAGGGATTTTAACTATGGCTACACCTTC
V: TRBV6-5
size: -
D: -
J: TRBJ1-2

CDR3: CASSLAAGKETQYF
DNA: TGTGCCAGCAGCTTGGCGGCAGGGAAAGAGACCCAGTACTTC
V: TRBV5-6
size: -
D: -
J: TRBJ2-5

CDR3: CASSRLWAQGTHGYTF
DNA: TGTGCCAGCAGCCGATTATGGGCACAGGGGACACATGGCTACACCTTC
V: TRBV9
size: -
D: TRBD1
J: TRBJ1-2

CDR3: CASSLHRTGGGPQHF
DNA: TGTGCCAGCAGCCTCCATAGGACAGGGGGAGGGCCCCAGCATTTT
V: TRBV27
size: few
D: TRBD1
J: TRBJ1-5

CDR3: CASSYRDTQYF
DNA: TGTGCCAGCAGTTATCGGGATACGCAGTATTTT
V: TRBV27
size: once
D: -
J: TRBJ2-3

CDR3: CAWADRAPLNSPLHF
DNA: TGTGCCTGGGCCGACAGGGCGCCACTTAATTCACCCCTCCACTTT
V: TRBV30
size: -
D: TRBD1
J: TRBJ1-6

CDR3: CASSPYTSTEAFF
DNA: TGTGCCAGCAGTCCTTACACCTCCACTGAAGCTTTCTTT
V: TRBV6-5
size: -
D: -
J: TRBJ1-1

CDR3: CASRQGDNYGYTF
DNA: TGTGCCAGCAGGCAGGGTGATAACTATGGCTACACCTTC
V: TRBV27
size: -
D: -
J: TRBJ1-2

CDR3: CASSVTGGPNEQFF
DNA: TGTGCCAGCAGCGTGACGGGAGGGCCGAATGAGCAGTTCTTC
V: TRBV9
size: -
D: TRBD2
J: TRBJ2-1

CDR3: CASSESGRNYGYTF
DNA: TGTGCCAGCAGTGAATCAGGGCGTAACTATGGCTACACCTTC
V: TRBV6-1
size: -
D: -
J: TRBJ1-2

CDR3: CASSAGTTNTGELFF
DNA: TGTGCCAGCAGTGCCGGGACTACGAACACCGGGGAGCTGTTTTTT
V: TRBV2
size: few
D: TRBD2
J: TRBJ2-2

CDR3: CASSPTGGRDTEAFF
DNA: TGTGCCAGCAGCCCGACGGGAGGGAGGGACACTGAAGCTTTCTTT
V: TRBV5-6
size: -
D: -
J: TRBJ1-1

CDR3: CASSLAGRNTGELFF
DNA: TGTGCCAGCAGCTTAGCAGGGCGGAACACCGGGGAGCTGTTTTTT
V: TRBV11-2
size: -
D: -
J: TRBJ2-2

CDR3: CASSGGGDQPQHF
DNA: TGTGCCAGCTCCGGTGGGGGGGATCAGCCCCAGCATTTT
V: TRBV9
size: few
D: -
J: TRBJ1-5

CDR3: CATSVTGEETQYF
DNA: TGTGCCACCAGTGTTACAGGGGAAGAGACCCAGTACTTC
V: TRBV24-1
size: -
D: TRBD1
J: TRBJ2-5

CDR3: CASRTDRGGEKLFF
DNA: TGTGCCAGCAGGACGGACAGGGGAGGTGAAAAACTGTTTTTT
V: TRBV6-5
size: -
D: TRBD1
J: TRBJ1-4

CDR3: CAISESVAGAYNEQFF
DNA: TGTGCCATCAGTGAGTCGGTAGCGGGAGCCTACAATGAGCAGTTCTTC
V: TRBV10-3
size: -
D: TRBD2
J: TRBJ2-1

CDR3: CASSSDPYGETQYF
DNA: TGTGCCAGCAGCTCCGATCCCTACGGGGAGACCCAGTACTTC
V: TRBV9
size: -
D: -
J: TRBJ2-5

CDR3: CASSAGLAGFPGELFF
DNA: TGTGCCAGCAGCGCGGGACTAGCGGGATTCCCCGGGGAGCTGTTTTTT
V: TRBV7-3
size: -
D: TRBD2
J: TRBJ2-2

CDR3: CAISGGRSYEQYF
DNA: TGTGCCATCAGTGGGGGCCGCTCCTACGAGCAGTACTTC
V: TRBV10-3
size: -
D: -
J: TRBJ2-7

CDR3: CASSQEGTLIHGEQYF
DNA: TGTGCCAGCAGCCAAGAAGGGACACTCATCCACGGCGAGCAGTACTTC
V: TRBV3-1/TRBV3-2
size: once
D: -
J: TRBJ2-7

CDR3: CASSRRTDNSYEQYF
DNA: TGTGCCAGCAGCCGCCGGACAGATAACTCCTACGAGCAGTACTTC
V: TRBV7-6
size: -
D: -
J: TRBJ2-7

CDR3: CASSLTQGENQPQHF
DNA: TGCGCCAGCAGCTTGACACAGGGAGAGAATCAGCCCCAGCATTTT
V: TRBV5-1
size: -
D: -
J: TRBJ1-5

CDR3: CSVNFGTGGYSYEQYF
DNA: TGCAGCGTGAATTTCGGGACAGGGGGCTACTCCTACGAGCAGTACTTC
V: TRBV29-1
size: few
D: TRBD1
J: TRBJ2-7

CDR3: CASSGGLDKTQYF
DNA: TGCGCCAGCAGCGGAGGACTAGACAAGACCCAGTACTTC
V: TRBV5-1
size: -
D: TRBD2
J: TRBJ2-5

CDR3: CAISGTGNTGELFF
DNA: TGTGCCATCAGTGGGACAGGGAACACCGGGGAGCTGTTTTTT
V: TRBV10-3
size: -
D: TRBD1
J: TRBJ2-2

CDR3: CATSRDPPGVADEQYF
DNA: TGTGCCACCAGCAGAGACCCTCCAGGCGTCGCAGACGAGCAGTACTTC
V: TRBV15
size: -
D: -
J: TRBJ2-7

CDR3: CASSVKGTGLYEQYF
DNA: TGTGCCAGCAGCGTAAAAGGGACAGGGCTCTACGAGCAGTACTTC
V: TRBV9
size: -
D: TRBD1
J: TRBJ2-7

CDR3: CASSVQENTEAFF
DNA: TGTGCCAGCAGCGTACAGGAGAACACTGAAGCTTTCTTT
V: TRBV12-3/TRBV12-4
size: -
D: -
J: TRBJ1-1

CDR3: CASSLGLAGSLETQYF
DNA: TGCGCCAGCAGCTTGGGGCTAGCGGGAAGTTTAGAGACCCAGTACTTC
V: TRBV5-1
size: -
D: TRBD2
J: TRBJ2-5

CDR3: CASSLDRVGYNSPLHF
DNA: TGTGCCAGCAGCTTAGACAGGGTCGGTTATAATTCACCCCTCCACTTT
V: TRBV7-8
size: -
D: -
J: TRBJ1-6

CDR3: CASGLGAGSHQETQYF
DNA: TGTGCTAGTGGCCTCGGGGCGGGATCCCACCAAGAGACCCAGTACTTC
V: TRBV12-5
size: once
D: -
J: TRBJ2-5

CDR3: CASSSGLAGPLSYNEQFF
DNA: TGTGCCAGCAGCTCTGGACTAGCGGGACCCCTCTCCTACAATGAGCAGTTCTTC
V: TRBV7-3
size: -
D: TRBD2
J: TRBJ2-1